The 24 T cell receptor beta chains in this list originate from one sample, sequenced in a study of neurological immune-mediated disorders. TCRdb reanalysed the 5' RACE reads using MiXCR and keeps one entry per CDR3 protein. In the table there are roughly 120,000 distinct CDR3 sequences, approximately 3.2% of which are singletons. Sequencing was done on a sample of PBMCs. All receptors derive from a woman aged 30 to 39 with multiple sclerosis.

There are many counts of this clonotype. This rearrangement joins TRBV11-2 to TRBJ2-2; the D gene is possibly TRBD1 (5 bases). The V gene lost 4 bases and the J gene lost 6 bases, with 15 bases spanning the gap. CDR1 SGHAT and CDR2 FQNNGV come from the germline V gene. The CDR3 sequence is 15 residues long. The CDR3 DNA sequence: TGTGCCAGCAGCTACCTGACAGCAAGGCCCGGGGAGCTGTTTTTT. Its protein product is CASSYLTARPGELFF.

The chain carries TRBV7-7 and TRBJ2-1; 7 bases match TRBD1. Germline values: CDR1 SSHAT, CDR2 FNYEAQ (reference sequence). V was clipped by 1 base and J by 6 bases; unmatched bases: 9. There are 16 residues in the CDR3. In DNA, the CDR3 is TGTGCCAGCAGCTTAGTGCCAGGGGGTAACGGCAATGAGCAGTTCTTC. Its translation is CASSLVPGGNGNEQFF.

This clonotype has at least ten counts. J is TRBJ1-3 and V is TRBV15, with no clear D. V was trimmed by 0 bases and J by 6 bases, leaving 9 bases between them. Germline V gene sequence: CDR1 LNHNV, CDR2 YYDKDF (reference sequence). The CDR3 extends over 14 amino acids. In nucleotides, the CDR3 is TGTGCCACCAGCAGAGATCTCGGGGAAAACACCATATATTTT. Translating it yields CATSRDLGENTIYF. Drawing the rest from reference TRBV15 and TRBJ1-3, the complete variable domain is DAMVIQNPRYQVTQFGKPVTLSCSQTLNHNVMYWYQQKSSQAPKLLFHYYDKDFNNEADTPDNFQSRRPNTSFCFLDIRSPGLGDTAMYLCATSRDLGENTIYFGEGSWLTVV.

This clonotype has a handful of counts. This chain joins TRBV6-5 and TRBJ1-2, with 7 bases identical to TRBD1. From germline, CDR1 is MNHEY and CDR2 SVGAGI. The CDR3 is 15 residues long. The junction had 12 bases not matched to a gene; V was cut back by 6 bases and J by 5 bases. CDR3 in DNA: TGTGCCAGCAGAGCCACAGGGGCCGCACCGTATGGCTACACCTTC. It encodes CASRATGAAPYGYTF.

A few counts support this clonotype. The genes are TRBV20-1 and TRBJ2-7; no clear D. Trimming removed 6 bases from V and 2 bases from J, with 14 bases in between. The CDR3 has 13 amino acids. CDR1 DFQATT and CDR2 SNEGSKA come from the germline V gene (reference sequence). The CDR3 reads CSATNSWTYEQYF. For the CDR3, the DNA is TGCAGTGCAACCAACAGCTGGACCTACGAGCAGTACTTC.

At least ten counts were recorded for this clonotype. Here the CDR3 DNA reads TGCGCCAGCAGCCAAGATAAGTGGCTCCCAGAGACCCAGTACTTC. It is translated as CASSQDKWLPETQYF. V and J are TRBV4-3 and TRBJ2-5; D unresolved. Germline CDR1 and CDR2: LGHNA and YSLEER. The CDR3 has 15 amino acids. The ends were cut back, 0 bases at V and 4 bases at J, with 12 bases in the middle.

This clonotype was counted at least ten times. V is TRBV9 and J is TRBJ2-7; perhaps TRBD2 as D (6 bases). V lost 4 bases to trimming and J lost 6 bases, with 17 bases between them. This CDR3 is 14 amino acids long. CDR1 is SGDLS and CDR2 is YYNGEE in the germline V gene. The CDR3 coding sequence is TGTGCCAGCAGCTCTGCGGGATTAACCGCCGAGCAGTACTTC. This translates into CASSSAGLTAEQYF.

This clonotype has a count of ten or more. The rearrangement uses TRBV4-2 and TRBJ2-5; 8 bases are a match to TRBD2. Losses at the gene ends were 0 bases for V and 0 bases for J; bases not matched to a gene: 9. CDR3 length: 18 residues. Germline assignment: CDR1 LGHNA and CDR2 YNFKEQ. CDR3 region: CASSQDLAGGRNQETQYF. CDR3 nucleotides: TGTGCCAGCAGCCAAGATCTCGCGGGGGGACGCAACCAAGAGACCCAGTACTTC.

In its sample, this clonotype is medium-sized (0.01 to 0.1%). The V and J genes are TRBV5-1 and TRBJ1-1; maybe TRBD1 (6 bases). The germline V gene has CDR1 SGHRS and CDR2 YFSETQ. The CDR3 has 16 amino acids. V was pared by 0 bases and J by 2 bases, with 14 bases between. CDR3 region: CASSLAQGRSNTEAFF. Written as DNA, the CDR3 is TGCGCCAGCAGCTTGGCCCAGGGGCGGTCCAACACTGAAGCTTTCTTT.

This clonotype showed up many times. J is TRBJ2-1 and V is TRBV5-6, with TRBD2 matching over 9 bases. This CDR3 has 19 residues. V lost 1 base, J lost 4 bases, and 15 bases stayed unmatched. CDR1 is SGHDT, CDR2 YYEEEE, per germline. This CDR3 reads CASSLLASGTFNAYNEQFF. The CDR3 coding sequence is TGTGCCAGCAGCTTGTTGGCTAGCGGGACATTTAACGCTTACAATGAGCAGTTCTTC.

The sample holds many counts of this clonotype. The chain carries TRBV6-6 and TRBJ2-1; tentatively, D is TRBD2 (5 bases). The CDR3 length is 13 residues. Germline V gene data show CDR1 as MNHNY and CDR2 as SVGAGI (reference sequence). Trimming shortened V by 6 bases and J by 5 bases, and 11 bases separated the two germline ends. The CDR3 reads CASRGLENNEQFF. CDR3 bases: TGTGCCAGCAGAGGACTTGAAAACAATGAGCAGTTCTTC.

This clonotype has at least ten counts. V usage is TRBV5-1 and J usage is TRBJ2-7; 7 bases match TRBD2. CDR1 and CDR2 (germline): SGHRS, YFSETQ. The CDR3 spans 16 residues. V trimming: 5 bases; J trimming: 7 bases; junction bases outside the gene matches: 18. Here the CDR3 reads CASSREVGRELAEQYF. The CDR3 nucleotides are TGCGCCAGCAGTCGGGAGGTAGGTCGCGAGTTGGCAGAGCAGTACTTC.

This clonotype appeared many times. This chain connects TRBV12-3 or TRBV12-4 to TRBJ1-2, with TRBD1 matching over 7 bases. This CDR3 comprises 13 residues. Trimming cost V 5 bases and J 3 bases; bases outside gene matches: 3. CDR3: CASSKDRDYGYTF. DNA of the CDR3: TGTGCCAGCAGTAAAGACAGGGACTATGGCTACACCTTC.

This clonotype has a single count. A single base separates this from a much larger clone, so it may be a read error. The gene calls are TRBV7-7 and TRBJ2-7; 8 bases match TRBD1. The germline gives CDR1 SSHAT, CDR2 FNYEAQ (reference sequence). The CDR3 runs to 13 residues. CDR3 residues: CASSFDRGNEKYF. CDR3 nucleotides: TGTGCCAGCAGCTTCGACAGGGGAAACGAGAAGTACTTC.

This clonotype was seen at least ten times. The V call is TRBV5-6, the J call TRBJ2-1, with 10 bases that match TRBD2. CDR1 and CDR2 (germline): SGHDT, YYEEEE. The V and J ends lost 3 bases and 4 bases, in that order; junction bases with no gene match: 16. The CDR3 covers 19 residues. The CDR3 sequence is CASSWTGHQRGGLYNEQFF. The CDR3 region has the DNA TGTGCCAGCAGCTGGACAGGACACCAGCGGGGGGGCCTTTACAATGAGCAGTTCTTC.

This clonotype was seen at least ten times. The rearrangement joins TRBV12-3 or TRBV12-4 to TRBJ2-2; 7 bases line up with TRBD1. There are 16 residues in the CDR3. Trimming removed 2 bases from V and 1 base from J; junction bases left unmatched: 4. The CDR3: CASSLQAGGNTGELFF. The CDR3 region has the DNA TGTGCCAGCAGTTTACAGGCAGGGGGGAACACCGGGGAGCTGTTTTTT.

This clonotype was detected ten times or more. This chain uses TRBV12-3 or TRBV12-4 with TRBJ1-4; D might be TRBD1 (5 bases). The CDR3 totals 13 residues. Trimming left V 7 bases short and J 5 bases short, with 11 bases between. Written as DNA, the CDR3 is TGTGCCAGCACCGGGACGGGGAATGAAAAACTGTTTTTT. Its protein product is CASTGTGNEKLFF.

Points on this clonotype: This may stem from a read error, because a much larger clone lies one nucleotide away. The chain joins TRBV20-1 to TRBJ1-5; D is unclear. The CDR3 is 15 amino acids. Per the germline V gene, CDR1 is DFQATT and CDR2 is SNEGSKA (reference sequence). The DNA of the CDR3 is TGCAGTGCTAGAGTGTCGGAAAAGGGCAATCAGCACCAGCATTTT. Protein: CSARVSEKGNQHQHF.

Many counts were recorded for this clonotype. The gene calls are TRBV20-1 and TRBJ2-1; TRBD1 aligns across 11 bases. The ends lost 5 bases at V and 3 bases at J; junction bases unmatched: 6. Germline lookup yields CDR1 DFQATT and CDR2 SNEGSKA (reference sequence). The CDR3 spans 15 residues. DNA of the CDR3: TGCAGTGCTCCCGGGACAGGGGGTGACTACAATGAGCAGTTCTTC. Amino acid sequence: CSAPGTGGDYNEQFF.

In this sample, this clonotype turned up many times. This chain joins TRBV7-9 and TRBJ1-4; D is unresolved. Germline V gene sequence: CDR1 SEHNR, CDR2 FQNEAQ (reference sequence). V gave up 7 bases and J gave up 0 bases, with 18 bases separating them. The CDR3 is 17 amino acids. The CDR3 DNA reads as TGTGCCAGCACCCCGGTGGCGCTCCTCGCAACTAATGAAAAACTGTTTTTT. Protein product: CASTPVALLATNEKLFF.

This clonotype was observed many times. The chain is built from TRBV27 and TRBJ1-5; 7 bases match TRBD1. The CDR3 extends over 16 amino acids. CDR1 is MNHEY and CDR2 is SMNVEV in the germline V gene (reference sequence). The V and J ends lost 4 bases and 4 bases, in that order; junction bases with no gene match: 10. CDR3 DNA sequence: TGTGCCAGCAGTTCATGGAGGGGGCAGGGGAATCAGCCCCAGCATTTT. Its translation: CASSSWRGQGNQPQHF.

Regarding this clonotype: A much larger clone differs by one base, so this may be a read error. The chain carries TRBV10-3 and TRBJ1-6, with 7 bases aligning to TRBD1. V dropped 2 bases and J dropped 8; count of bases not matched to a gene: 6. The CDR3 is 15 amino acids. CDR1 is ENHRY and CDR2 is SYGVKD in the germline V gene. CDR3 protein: CAISEVRQGDSPLHF. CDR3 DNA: TGTGCCATCAGTGAGGTGAGACAGGGTGATTCACCCCTCCACTTT.

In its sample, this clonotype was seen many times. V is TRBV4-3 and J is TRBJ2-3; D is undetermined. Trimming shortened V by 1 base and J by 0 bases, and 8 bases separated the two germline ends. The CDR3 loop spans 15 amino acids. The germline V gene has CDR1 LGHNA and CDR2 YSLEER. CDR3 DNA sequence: TGCGCCAGCAGCCAAGGAGGCCCGAGCACAGATACGCAGTATTTT. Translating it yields CASSQGGPSTDTQYF.

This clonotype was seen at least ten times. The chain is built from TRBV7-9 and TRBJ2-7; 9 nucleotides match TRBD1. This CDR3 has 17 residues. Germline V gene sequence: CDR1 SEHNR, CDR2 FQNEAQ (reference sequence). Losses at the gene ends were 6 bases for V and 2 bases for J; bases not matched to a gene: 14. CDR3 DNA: TGTGCCAGCAGTCCGGGACAGGGTTTTCTATCCCCCTACGAGCAGTACTTC. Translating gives CASSPGQGFLSPYEQYF.